One T cell receptor beta chain is described in this entry. The specificity of this receptor is unknown. It has no much larger one-base neighbor in the sample; base qualities were not kept. This entry comes from a study of identical twins (dated by TCRdb to about 2016). Context from the whole study: To test whether fetal clonotypes persist, the study used deep sequencing on TCR alpha and beta repertoires from monozygotic twins, unrelated adults of various ages, and cord blood. Replicate twin experiments were performed at different times using different library preparation protocols to rule out contamination.

On the study overall, not on this receptor specifically: The excess sharing between twins in beta out-of-frame sequences was weaker because fewer shared sequences reduced the signal-to-noise ratio. Compared with coincidental sharing between unrelated individuals, out-of-frame TCR alpha sequences shared between twins had an excess of sequences with low generation probability. Fewer insertions were carried by abundant cord blood beta clonotypes, a similar but weaker trend appeared in young adult naive repertoires, and no such trend appeared in memory repertoires. In monozygotic twins, out-of-frame TCR alpha sharing was systematically underestimated by recombination models, although the models agreed with sharing between unrelated individuals. Invariant T cells such as MAIT and iNKT could partly confound zero-insertion analyses, though diverse VJ usage argued against this for most clonotypes. Because the same donors could not be followed over many years, the conclusions relied on cross-sectional statistical analysis.

CDR1 and CDR2 are drawn from the germline V gene: SQVTM, ANQGSEA. Counted from cysteine to phenylalanine, this CDR3 has 13 amino acids. The DNA shown is the 39-base CDR3, in frame from base 1. The trim is 7 bases for V and 1 base for J, with a gap of 10 bases between the germline ends. Only healthy Caucasian donors were included. Three unrelated non-twin adults were additionally sequenced: a male aged 18 to 29, a male aged 50 to 60 and a female aged 50 to 60. Using Miltenyi CD45RO+ enrichment and human naive T-cell isolation kits, memory (CD45RO+) and naive T cells were isolated from PBMC. The method behind the library was 5' RACE. The data were produced on an Illumina HiSeq 2000. A universal primer binding site was added through template switching, and the final cDNA carried a unique molecular identifier so that TCR cDNA molecules could be counted accurately. Specific primers in the conserved constant-segment region were used to synthesize first-strand cDNA for TCR alpha and beta chains. To control for contamination, every cDNA library carried two barcodes: a SMART-Mk sample barcode plus Illumina barcodes. Two successive PCR steps introduced TruSeq adapter sequences along with Illumina sample barcodes. TCR alpha and beta cDNA libraries were sequenced on the Illumina HiSeq platform with custom primers. Per the source publication's procedure: MiGEC processed the raw reads to extract unique molecular identifiers, while MiXCR was used to determine the CDR3 positions. Recombination models were inferred per individual with the repgenHMM and IGoR tools using an EM algorithm. The analysis of shared clonotypes was done with the tcR package in R, with sharing normalized by the product of cloneset sizes. To study raw recombination without the effects of thymic and clonal selection, out-of-frame nonproductive sequences were analyzed. TCRdb handled the public reads itself, with Q25 trimming in fastp and clone calling in MiXCR, and kept productive beta chains. Each CDR3 protein gets just one entry, which takes the most common genes and DNA from the rows behind it. Here the V and J calls rest on TCRdb's processing, not on the authors' analysis. The sample table lists more than 350,000 distinct CDR3 sequences, about 10% of them with a count of one. The ten top clones hold under 10% of the sample.

This chain joins TRBV29-1 to TRBJ2-2; the D region possibly corresponds to TRBD1 (6 bases align). The source material was naive T cells sorted from blood. Interpreted using the paper, the cell subset or site label stands for: cells isolated with a human naive T-cell isolation kit. This receptor was identified in a woman aged 45-65 years in good health. The base sequence is TGCAGCGGGGGACACCGGAACACCGGGGAGCTGTTTTTT. This translates into CSGGHRNTGELFF.